This TCR beta chain was captured by sequencing in a study of T cell responses to AZD1222 COVID-19 vaccine. Study-wide points: A reported finding is that nearly half of spike-specific TCRs target unmutated variant regions. Spike-specific TCRs gained breadth and depth after people received two AZD1222 doses.

The CDR3 runs 13 residues. Deletions cut 6 bases from V and 4 bases from J, with 9 bases between. Germline lookup yields CDR1 ENHRY and CDR2 SYGVKD. About this clone: Its target is not known.

The protocol was immunoSEQ multiplex PCR, while the TCRdb copy is restricted to in-frame clones and leaves out a portion. The sample shows about 140,000 clones, 80% to 95% of them seen only once. The sequence was obtained from an adult in good health. The V gene is TRBV10-3, the J gene TRBJ1-4, with a tentative D call TRBD1 (6 bases). Specimen: peripheral blood, collected on day 0 of AZD1222 vaccination. The CDR3 coding sequence is TGTGCCATCAGGCGGACAGATAATGAAAAACTGTTTTTT. Translated, it gives CAIRRTDNEKLFF.